This entry describes one TCR beta chain. Researchers prepared the TCRbeta library using unique molecular identifiers, the study reports. TCRdb re-derived calls from the PCR reads in MiXCR, one entry per CDR3 protein. The data show almost 500,000 distinct CDR3 sequences, with around 12% seen just once and around 5.6% held by the top ten. The data were obtained in a study of T-cell reconstitution after alpha-beta-depleted transplantation in children. Germline V gives CDR1 MGHRA, CDR2 YSYEKL. Between the trimmed V and J ends, which lost 7 bases and 3 bases, there was a span of 18 bases. This CDR3 has 15 residues.

The source is a human donor who donated a stem cell graft to a child with combined immunodeficiency. The chain joins TRBV4-1 to TRBJ1-1; a possible D gene is TRBD1 (6 bases). The sequenced sample was PBMCs from the stem cell graft donor, obtained from the stem cell graft. CDR3 region: CASTEVGARDTEAFF. The CDR3 DNA follows: TGCGCCAGCACCGAAGTGGGGGCTCGTGACACTGAAGCTTTCTTT.